This T cell receptor beta chain stems from a study of Tregs in tolerant kidney transplant recipients. Study background: Recipients received nonmyeloablative bone marrow transplants from related graft donors, with transient mixed chimerism.

TCRdb's table, derived via immunoSEQ multiplex PCR, lists solely in-frame clones and lacks some. The profile shows fewer than 80,000 clones, around nine tenths of them singletons. Study findings and constraints: Tolerant patients' donor-specific Tregs expanded beyond overall Tregs, suggesting antigen-driven growth. Expanding Tregs on activated donor B cells appeared to best identify donor-specific TCRbeta clones.

The CDR3 totals 13 residues. V gave up 0 bases and J gave up 1 base, with 4 bases separating them. CDR1 and CDR2 from the germline V gene are SGHDT and YYEEEE. On this clone itself: Antigen: not known.

Sequenced here: CD4+ T cells from blood, sampled before the transplant. The genes are TRBV5-6 and TRBJ1-1; D is unresolved. This TCR was recovered from a human donor who received a combined kidney and bone marrow transplant. The CDR3 spells CASSLGRNTEAFF. For the CDR3, the DNA is TGTGCCAGCAGCTTGGGGAGGAACACTGAAGCTTTCTTT.